A single sample gave rise to the 19 T cell receptor beta chains below, sequenced in a study of technical replicates of blood from a few donors. Produced via immunoSEQ multiplex PCR; TCRdb's table is partial and in-frame only. The sample lists fewer than 80,000 clones, approximately 89% occurring once. Material for sequencing was PBMCs. These receptor sequences come from a human donor in good health. Some clones in this sample may be carry-over from other donors' samples.

The chain combines TRBV30 with TRBJ2-7; TRBD1 matches 7 bases. V lost 2 bases to trimming and J lost 1 base; unmatched junction nucleotides: 5. The germline V gene has CDR1 GTSNPN and CDR2 SVGIG (reference sequence). CDR3 length: 14 amino acids. CDR3 residues: CAWSLGGASYEQYF. In nucleotides, the CDR3 is TGTGCCTGGAGTTTAGGGGGCGCGTCCTACGAGCAGTACTTC.

The V gene is TRBV12-5, the J gene TRBJ2-5; unclear D gene. This CDR3 spans 13 amino acids. Germline CDR1 LGHNT, CDR2 FRNRAP. The V end was cut by 0 bases, the J end by 5 bases, with 7 bases between. In DNA form, the CDR3 reads TGTGCTAGTGGTTTGGTACTTGCGGAGACCCAGTACTTC. The encoded protein is CASGLVLAETQYF.

The J gene is TRBJ1-2, the V gene TRBV29-1, with D hard to call. Trimming removed 3 bases from V and 2 bases from J, with 19 bases in between. The germline CDR1 and CDR2 sequences are SQVTM and ANQGSEA. The CDR3 totals 16 residues. CDR3: CSVDKYRDTRNYGYTF. The DNA for the CDR3 is TGCAGCGTTGATAAATACAGAGACACCAGAAACTATGGCTACACCTTC.

The chain has TRBV25-1 and TRBJ2-7; tentatively, D is TRBD1 (5 bases). CDR3 size: 13 residues. V lost 11 bases and J 0 bases, leaving 14 bases between the germline ends. Per the germline V gene, CDR1 is MGHDK and CDR2 is SYGVNS. CDR3 residues: CAAGRTNSYEQYF. CDR3 DNA sequence: TGTGCCGCCGGCAGGACAAACTCCTACGAGCAGTACTTC.

This chain links TRBV19 with TRBJ1-1; D possibly corresponds to TRBD1 (5 bases). Trimming shortened V by 5 bases and J by 7 bases, and 11 bases separated the two germline ends. Germline CDR1 is LNHDA and CDR2 is SQIVND (reference sequence). This CDR3 region has 12 residues. The CDR3 bases are TGTGCCAGTAGTTCGACACAGGATGAAGCTTTCTTT. Its translation: CASSSTQDEAFF.

The chain carries TRBV4-2 and TRBJ2-7; tentative D call: TRBD1 (5 bases). Trimming removed 0 bases at V and 5 bases at J, with 8 bases between. This CDR3 is 13 amino acids long. Germline V CDR1 and CDR2: LGHNA, YNFKEQ. CDR3 sequence: CASSQEWGHEQYF. The CDR3 DNA reads as TGTGCCAGCAGCCAAGAGTGGGGCCACGAGCAGTACTTC.

The rearrangement joins TRBV7-2 to TRBJ1-2; D may be TRBD1 (5 bases). The CDR3 length is 13 residues. The V gene lost 1 base and the J gene lost 5 bases, with 8 bases spanning the gap. Per the germline V gene, CDR1 is SGHTA and CDR2 is FQGNSA. CDR3 nucleotides: TGTACCAGCAGCTTAGAGGCAGGGTATGGCTACACCTTC. Translating gives CTSSLEAGYGYTF.

The V and J genes are TRBV4-3 and TRBJ2-5; TRBD2 aligns across 9 bases. Germline V gene sequence: CDR1 LGHNA, CDR2 YSLEER. The CDR3 runs 18 residues. With 3 bases clipped from V and 4 bases from J, the junction kept 15 bases outside the gene matches. CDR3 DNA sequence: TGCGCCAGCAGCCAGTCCGCGTTGCGGGGGGGCGCGGTAGAGACCCAGTACTTC. Its protein is CASSQSALRGGAVETQYF.

Here the CDR3 DNA reads TGTGCCAGCAGCCCTGGGACTTCAGGTTCACCCCTCCACTTT. Translated, it gives CASSPGTSGSPLHF. The V and J genes are TRBV7-2 and TRBJ1-6; the D gene is possibly TRBD1 (5 bases). This CDR3 is built from 14 residues. Trimming left V 5 bases short and J 9 bases short, with 14 bases between. The germline CDR1 and CDR2 sequences are SGHTA and FQGNSA.

This chain connects TRBV2 to TRBJ2-2; a possible D gene is TRBD1 (6 bases). The length of the CDR3 is 14 residues. V lost 10 bases and J lost 2, with 14 bases in between. Looked up from germline, CDR1 is SNHLY and CDR2 is FYNNEI. CDR3 DNA sequence: TGTGCCACCAAGAGGGGACATAACACCGGGGAGCTGTTTTTT. This encodes CATKRGHNTGELFF. The full variable domain, completed using reference TRBV2 and TRBJ2-2, is EPEVTQTPSHQVTQMGQEVILRCVPISNHLYFYWYRQILGQKVEFLVSFYNNEISEKSEIFDDQFSVERPDGSNFTLKIRSTKLEDSAMYFCATKRGHNTGELFFGEGSRLTVL.

The chain couples TRBV21-1 to TRBJ2-3; TRBD2, as called in the table, went unchecked against the DNA. TRBV21-1 is marked as a pseudogene. There are 17 residues in the CDR3. CDR3 sequence: CASLGGGLAGCTDTQYF. CDR3 coding DNA: TGTGCCAGCCTCGGTGGCGGACTAGCGGGGTGCACAGATACGCAGTATTTT.

This clone has just one count. This chain links TRBV5-1 with TRBJ2-3; D is unclear. CDR1 is SGHRS, CDR2 YFSETQ, per germline. There are 14 residues in the CDR3. Trimming shortened V by 0 bases and J by 5 bases, and 10 bases separated the two germline ends. This CDR3 reads CASSLVAAKDTQYF. The CDR3 bases are TGCGCCAGCAGCTTGGTGGCGGCTAAAGATACGCAGTATTTT.

This rearrangement joins TRBV10-1 to TRBJ2-1, with TRBD2 as a possible D gene (6 bases). The CDR3 consists of 15 residues. Trimming shortened V by 7 bases and J by 9 bases, and 22 bases separated the two germline ends. CDR1 and CDR2 (germline): WNHNN, SYGVQD (reference sequence). The CDR3 loop is CASTKSGPDEGEQFF. CDR3 DNA: TGCGCCAGCACCAAGAGCGGGCCCGATGAGGGTGAGCAGTTCTTC.

The chain carries TRBV18 and TRBJ2-1; 8 nucleotides align to TRBD2. The CDR3 extends over 16 amino acids. CDR1 is KGHSH and CDR2 is LQKENI in the germline V gene. Unmatched junction bases numbered 7, after V lost 4 bases and J lost 2 bases. CDR3 sequence: CASSRTSRSTYNEQFF. For the CDR3, the DNA is TGTGCCAGCTCACGGACTAGCAGATCTACCTACAATGAGCAGTTCTTC.

This sequence joins TRBV7-2 and TRBJ2-2, with D perhaps TRBD1 (6 bases). Germline-derived CDR1 and CDR2 are SGHTA and FQGNSA. The CDR3 is made up of 16 amino acids. Trimming cost V 5 bases and J 1 base, with 14 bases left between them. CDR3 nucleotides: TGTGCCAGCAGCCAACAGGGTTTTTTGAACACCGGGGAGCTGTTTTTT. It is translated as CASSQQGFLNTGELFF.

The chain couples TRBV5-6 to TRBJ1-6, with TRBD1 identical over 7 bases. The ends lost 1 base at V and 10 bases at J; junction bases unmatched: 8. Germline V gene lookup returns CDR1 SGHDT and CDR2 YYEEEE. CDR3 length: 15 amino acids. CDR3 DNA: TGTGCCAGCAGCTTGTCGACAGGGTTGGGGTCACCCCTCCACTTT. Translation gives CASSLSTGLGSPLHF.

V gene TRBV7-2 combines with J gene TRBJ2-3; 9 nucleotides match TRBD2. This CDR3 has 12 amino acids. V dropped 1 base and J dropped 14; count of bases not matched to a gene: 4. Germline CDR1 reads SGHTA; CDR2 reads FQGNSA. DNA of the CDR3: TGTGCCAGCAGCTTAGATGCGGGGGGGCCGTATTTT. The encoded protein is CASSLDAGGPYF.

V is TRBV4-2 and J is TRBJ2-1, with D possibly being TRBD2 (6 bases). The CDR3 is 15 residues long. Trimming took 3 bases from V and 6 from J, leaving 15 bases between them. Germline V gene lookup returns CDR1 LGHNA and CDR2 YNFKEQ. The CDR3 DNA is TGTGCCAGCAGCCAGTTGACGGGAGCACCCAATGAGCAGTTCTTC. Translated, it gives CASSQLTGAPNEQFF.

The chain joins TRBV9 to TRBJ1-1, with D possibly being TRBD1 (5 bases). Germline V gene data show CDR1 as SGDLS and CDR2 as YYNGEE. The V and J ends lost 2 bases and 1 base respectively, with 12 bases between them. CDR3 length: 15 residues. CDR3 loop: CASSVVRVGNTEAFF. The CDR3 DNA reads as TGTGCCAGCAGCGTCGTCAGGGTTGGGAACACTGAAGCTTTCTTT.